One and the same sample provided the 15 T cell receptor beta chains below, sequenced in a study of blood T cell repertoires in COVID-19. Generated by immunoSEQ multiplex PCR, the TCRdb table keeps only in-frame clones and is missing some. The sample holds roughly 100,000 clones; about 80% are singletons and the top ten take about 7%. Sequencing was done on a sample of peripheral blood. These receptors came from a man aged 65-85 years with acute or convalescent COVID-19.

The V call is TRBV10-1, the J call TRBJ2-1; D perhaps matches TRBD1 (6 bases). Trimming removed 5 bases from V and 6 bases from J, with 11 bases in between. Germline-derived CDR1 and CDR2 are WNHNN and SYGVQD (reference sequence). The CDR3 totals 13 residues. The DNA of the CDR3 is TGCGCCAGCAGTAGGGACATTTTCAATGAGCAGTTCTTC. It codes for CASSRDIFNEQFF.

This clone has a single count. This chain joins TRBV11-3 and TRBJ2-5, with 11 positions matching TRBD1. J gave up 4 bases and V 5 bases, and 6 bases lay outside the gene matches. CDR1 SGHNT and CDR2 YENEEA come from the germline V gene. CDR3 size: 15 residues. DNA for the CDR3: TGTGCCAGCAGCACCCGGACAGGGGGCGGAGAGACCCAGTACTTC. Protein: CASSTRTGGGETQYF.

This chain connects TRBV5-1 to TRBJ1-1; D may be TRBD1 (5 bases). Germline V gene lookup returns CDR1 SGHRS and CDR2 YFSETQ. Trimming took 2 bases from V and 1 from J, leaving 9 bases between them. CDR3 size: 14 residues. The CDR3 reads CASSFLTENTEAFF. As DNA, the CDR3 is TGCGCCAGCAGCTTTTTGACAGAGAACACTGAAGCTTTCTTT.

This chain uses TRBV9 with TRBJ1-1; D ambiguous. The V end lost 4 bases, the J end lost 2 bases, and 18 bases lay between the germline ends. Germline CDR1 and CDR2: SGDLS and YYNGEE. The CDR3 runs to 16 residues. CDR3 in DNA: TGTGCCAGCAGCCCATCCACTGGGGAGGGAAACACTGAAGCTTTCTTT. This sequence encodes CASSPSTGEGNTEAFF.

This clone turned up a few times. CDR3 nucleotide sequence: TGTGCCAGCAGTTCGGACACGGTTGAAGCTTTCTTT. Its protein product is CASSSDTVEAFF. V gene TRBV12-3 or TRBV12-4 combines with J gene TRBJ1-1; a weak D match, TRBD1 (5 bases). Trimming removed 4 bases from V and 7 bases from J, with 10 bases in between. The CDR3 covers 12 residues.

The V gene is TRBV5-8, the J gene TRBJ2-2; 7 bases align to TRBD1. The CDR3 is 16 residues long. The junction had 7 bases not matched to a gene; V was cut back by 4 bases and J by 1 base. Germline V gene lookup returns CDR1 SGHTS and CDR2 YDEGEE. The CDR3: CASSLLGTVNTGELFF. The CDR3 bases are TGTGCCAGCAGCCTACTCGGGACAGTGAACACCGGGGAGCTGTTTTTT.

The rearrangement uses TRBV5-8 and TRBJ1-4; tentative D call: TRBD1 (5 bases). The V gene lost 4 bases and the J gene lost 5 bases, with 18 bases spanning the gap. The CDR3 is 16 amino acids. Germline lookup yields CDR1 SGHTS and CDR2 YDEGEE. CDR3 region: CASSQNGGALNEKLFF. CDR3 coding DNA: TGTGCCAGCAGCCAAAACGGAGGGGCGCTCAATGAAAAACTGTTTTTT.

This clone was recorded only once. The chain is built from TRBV5-1 and TRBJ2-6; 7 nucleotides align to TRBD1. The CDR3 contains 15 residues. Unmatched junction bases numbered 0, after V lost 2 bases and J lost 1 base. The germline V gene has CDR1 SGHRS and CDR2 YFSETQ. The DNA of the CDR3 is TGCGCCAGCAGCTTACAGGGGTCTGGGGCCAACGTCCTGACTTTC. Translation gives CASSLQGSGANVLTF.

This clone was recorded a few times. The chain joins TRBV7-9 to TRBJ1-5; a possible D gene is TRBD1 (5 bases). Germline V gene lookup returns CDR1 SEHNR and CDR2 FQNEAQ (reference sequence). Trimming pared 2 bases from V and 5 bases from J, leaving 13 bases between. This CDR3 is 15 amino acids long. CDR3 nucleotides: TGTGCCAGCAGCTTATCGCAGGGTGGGGATCAGCCCCAGCATTTT. Protein sequence: CASSLSQGGDQPQHF. Complete variable domain (other parts from reference TRBV7-9 and TRBJ1-5): DTGVSQNPRHKITKRGQNVTFRCDPISEHNRLYWYRQTLGQGPEFLTYFQNEAQLEKSRLLSDRFSAERPKGSFSTLEIQRTEQGDSAMYLCASSLSQGGDQPQHFGDGTRLSIL.

The chain carries TRBV28 and TRBJ1-5; 12 bases agree with TRBD1. Germline-derived CDR1 and CDR2 are MDHEN and SYDVKM. V lost 5 bases, J lost 6 bases, and 5 bases stayed unmatched. This CDR3 is 15 amino acids long. This CDR3 reads CASSLGQGAVQPQHF. As DNA, the CDR3 is TGTGCCAGCAGTCTGGGACAGGGGGCTGTTCAGCCCCAGCATTTT.

V and J are TRBV9 and TRBJ2-1; weak D call: TRBD2 (5 bases). V was trimmed by 3 bases and J by 9 bases, leaving 13 bases between them. Germline V gives CDR1 SGDLS, CDR2 YYNGEE. The CDR3 totals 13 residues. CDR3 loop: CASSGGGTIEQFF. Written as DNA, the CDR3 is TGTGCCAGCAGCGGCGGAGGTACGATTGAGCAGTTCTTC.

This sequence joins TRBV5-6 and TRBJ1-1; D is unresolved. V was clipped by 4 bases and J by 4 bases, with 11 bases between them. CDR1 is SGHDT, CDR2 YYEEEE, per germline. The CDR3 spans 13 residues. The CDR3 loop reads CASSPGGPTEAFF. The DNA for the CDR3 is TGTGCCAGCAGCCCGGGTGGTCCCACTGAAGCTTTCTTT. The entire variable domain, with the rest obtained from reference TRBV5-6 and TRBJ1-1, is as follows: DAGVTQSPTHLIKTRGQQVTLRCSPKSGHDTVSWYQQALGQGPQFIFQYYEEEERQRGNFPDRFSGHQFPNYSSELNVNALLLGDSALYLCASSPGGPTEAFFGQGTRLTVV.

This clone was counted a few times. The genes are TRBV18 and TRBJ1-3; 7 nucleotides line up with TRBD1. This CDR3 has 15 amino acids. In germline, CDR1 is KGHSH, CDR2 LQKENI. The V and J ends lost 8 bases and 3 bases, in that order; junction bases with no gene match: 10. CDR3 residues: CASTKQGKYGNTIYF. CDR3 coding DNA: TGTGCCAGCACGAAACAGGGGAAGTATGGAAACACCATATATTTT.

This clone was detected only a few times. The V and J genes are TRBV15 and TRBJ2-7; 9 bases match TRBD1. J lost 6 bases, V lost 9 bases, and 18 bases had no gene match. CDR3 length: 16 amino acids. Germline loops: CDR1 LNHNV, CDR2 YYDKDF (reference sequence). The CDR3 coding sequence is TGTGCCACGAGCCGTCCCGGGACAGGGAGTGTCAGCGAGCAGTACGTC. Amino acid sequence: CATSRPGTGSVSEQYV.

J is TRBJ2-5 and V is TRBV5-4, with 8 bases lining up with TRBD1. With V trimmed by 10 bases and J by 4 bases, 9 bases remained unmatched. The CDR3 is 13 amino acids. Germline CDR1 is SGHNT and CDR2 is YYREEE (reference sequence). CDR3 sequence reads: CAGDRGKGETQYF. The CDR3 DNA sequence: TGTGCCGGCGACAGGGGAAAAGGAGAGACCCAGTACTTC. The full variable domain, with the rest looked up from reference TRBV5-4 and TRBJ2-5, is ETGVTQSPTHLIKTRGQQVTLRCSSQSGHNTVSWYQQALGQGPQFIFQYYREEENGRGNFPPRFSGLQFPNYSSELNVNALELDDSALYLCAGDRGKGETQYFGPGTRLLVL.